The rows below give T cell receptor beta chains drawn from one sample of a study of a mutant IDH1 vaccine in newly diagnosed glioma. Their specific antigens are unknown. Clones were read by immunoSEQ multiplex PCR, and TCRdb kept only the in-frame ones, dropping some. The sample lists 58,000 or so clones, about 89% seen once, with around 1.3% in the top ten. This specimen was PBMCs, taken from a glioma patient whose treatment included an IDH1 peptide vaccine. These receptor sequences come from a middle-aged man with glioma. Each CDR3 is given with its conserved first and last residue. Each record gives: J gene, clone size, D gene, V gene, CDR3 DNA, CDR3 protein. D genes are given only for firm matches. The size field is filled for only some rows; it gives once, few, many or a size class.

TRBJ2-5,once,NA,TRBV27,TGTGCCACACTACTGGGAGAGACCCAGTACTTC,CATLLGETQYF
TRBJ2-1,few,NA,TRBV9,TGTGCCAGCAACACGCCAGGTGCGGTTGAGCAGTTCTTC,CASNTPGAVEQFF
TRBJ2-3,NA,TRBD2,TRBV6-5,TGTGCCAGCAGTCCAAGACTAGCGGGGGATACGCAGTATTTT,CASSPRLAGDTQYF
TRBJ2-5,NA,NA,TRBV2,TGTGCCAGCAGTGAAGGGGGTCAGAGAACCCAGTACTTC,CASSEGGQRTQYF
TRBJ1-2,once,NA,TRBV29-1,TGCAGCGTTAAAGCTAACTATGGCTACACCTTC,CSVKANYGYTF
TRBJ2-3,NA,NA,TRBV9,TGTGCCAGCAGCGGGGCGGTTATCACAGATACGCAGTATTTT,CASSGAVITDTQYF
TRBJ2-7,NA,NA,TRBV7-9,TGTGCCAGCAGCCCCCTCTACGAGCAGTACTTC,CASSPLYEQYF
TRBJ2-1,NA,NA,TRBV27,TGTGCCAGCACCCTTCTTGAGGGCCGGAGTGAGCAGTTCTTC,CASTLLEGRSEQFF
TRBJ2-1,NA,NA,TRBV5-1,TGCGCCAGCAGCTTGGGGGACATAAGCTACAATGAGCAGTTCTTC,CASSLGDISYNEQFF
TRBJ1-1,NA,TRBD1,TRBV5-3,TGTGCCAGAACAACATCCGGGACAGGGGAGACTGAAGCTTTCTTT,CARTTSGTGETEAFF
TRBJ1-1,NA,NA,TRBV19,TGTGCCAGCACCGTGTGGGGCCTGGCTTTCTTT,CASTVWGLAFF
TRBJ2-5,NA,NA,TRBV5-6,TGTGCCAGCAGCCGAAGGAGGGATCAAGAGACCCAGTACTTC,CASSRRRDQETQYF
TRBJ1-3,NA,TRBD1,TRBV19,TGTGCCAGTAGTATTGGCGACAGGGCTTATGGAAACACCATATATTTT,CASSIGDRAYGNTIYF
TRBJ1-5,few,NA,TRBV28,TGTGCCAGCAGTTTACGGTCCGAGCCCCAGCATTTT,CASSLRSEPQHF
TRBJ2-5,NA,TRBD1,TRBV7-6,TGTGCCAGCAGCCGACAGGGGATGGAGACCCAGTACTTC,CASSRQGMETQYF
TRBJ2-3,NA,TRBD2,TRBV7-9,TGTGCCACCTTAGCGGGAGGGTCCACAGATACGCAGTATTTT,CATLAGGSTDTQYF
TRBJ2-7,NA,TRBD1,TRBV27,TGTGCCAGCCGTCCCGGGACAGCCCACTACGAGCAGTACTTC,CASRPGTAHYEQYF
TRBJ2-3,NA,NA,TRBV11-2,TGTGCCAGCAGCTTAGGAGCGAACACAGATACGCAGTATTTT,CASSLGANTDTQYF
TRBJ1-5,NA,NA,TRBV18,TGTGCCAGCTCACTGGAAGGGGAACAGCCCCAGCATTTT,CASSLEGEQPQHF
TRBJ2-5,NA,NA,TRBV5-6,TGTGCCAGCAGATACGACCGGGAGACCCAGTACTTC,CASRYDRETQYF
TRBJ1-2,NA,NA,TRBV14,TGTGCCAGCAGCCTCAGGACGGGGAGTAGGTATGGCTACACCTTC,CASSLRTGSRYGYTF
TRBJ2-3,once,TRBD2,TRBV19,TGTGCCAGTAGTATAGATGCCCGGGGGGGATCAGATACGCAGTATTTT,CASSIDARGGSDTQYF
TRBJ1-1,NA,NA,TRBV6-5,TGTGCCAGCACCTCCTCACCGTGGGACACTGAAGCTTTCTTT,CASTSSPWDTEAFF
TRBJ1-1,NA,NA,TRBV6-5,TGTGCCAGCAGCACCCCCTTTCCAGGCGCCACTGAAGCTTTCTTT,CASSTPFPGATEAFF
TRBJ2-2,NA,TRBD1,TRBV9,TGTGCCAGCAGCGTCCGACAGGGGCCCGGGGAGCTGTTTTTT,CASSVRQGPGELFF
TRBJ2-1,NA,NA,TRBV6-5,TGTGCCAGCAGCTCTCCCACTAGCCTTGAGCAGTTCTTC,CASSSPTSLEQFF
TRBJ2-4,NA,NA,TRBV5-1,TGCGCCAGCAGCTTGGATCCGAAGGGACCCCAGAGGAACATTCAGTACTTC,CASSLDPKGPQRNIQYF
TRBJ1-3,NA,NA,TRBV14,TGTGCCAGCAGCCAGTTTTGGCTAGGGGCCAGCTCTGGAAACACCATATATTTT,CASSQFWLGASSGNTIYF
TRBJ2-1,NA,NA,TRBV5-1,TGCGCCAGCAGCTTAGGCGCTGAGCAGTTCTTC,CASSLGAEQFF
TRBJ2-3,NA,NA,TRBV5-1,TGCGCCAGCACTCCAGGCCAGGGCAATAGTCCAGATACGCAGTATTTT,CASTPGQGNSPDTQYF
TRBJ2-3,NA,NA,TRBV25-1,TGTGCCAGCAGTGACCCCAACAGGGATACGCAGTATTTT,CASSDPNRDTQYF
TRBJ2-7,NA,TRBD1,TRBV5-6,TGTGCCAGCAGGTCCGGGACAGGGGCATACGAGCAGTACTTC,CASRSGTGAYEQYF
TRBJ2-2,once,TRBD2,TRBV5-1,TGCGCCAGTGCTAGCGGAAACACCGGGGAGCTGTTTTTT,CASASGNTGELFF
TRBJ1-2,once,NA,TRBV29-1,TGCAGCGACATCAGGAGCCTTGACTATGGCTACACCTTC,CSDIRSLDYGYTF
TRBJ1-2,NA,TRBD1,TRBV7-6,TGTGCCAGCAGCTACACCCCGGGACAGGGAAGGGGTGGCTACACCTTC,CASSYTPGQGRGGYTF
TRBJ2-7,NA,NA,TRBV6-1,TGTGCCAGCGGTCAGGGACTCTTCGAGCAGTACTTC,CASGQGLFEQYF
TRBJ2-3,NA,NA,TRBV6-5,TGTGCCAGCAGCCGGACTGAGGACCGCACAGATACGCAGTATTTT,CASSRTEDRTDTQYF
TRBJ2-1,NA,TRBD2,TRBV11-2,TGTGCCAGCAGCCCCAGCGGGAGCGGCTACAATGAGCAGTTCTTC,CASSPSGSGYNEQFF
TRBJ1-1,few,NA,TRBV10-3,TGTGCCATCAGTTCAGCCCTACAGGGTTCGAACACTGAAGCTTTCTTT,CAISSALQGSNTEAFF
TRBJ1-4,NA,NA,TRBV28,TGTGCCAGCAGACGGACCCTAAATGAAAAACTGTTTTTT,CASRRTLNEKLFF
TRBJ2-1,NA,TRBD2,TRBV9,TGTGCCAGCAGCGTAGGGAGCGGGAGGGCCAATGAGCAGTTCTTC,CASSVGSGRANEQFF
TRBJ2-7,NA,NA,TRBV20-1,TGCAGTGCTAGAGTCACCCACGAGCAGTACTTC,CSARVTHEQYF
TRBJ2-7,NA,NA,TRBV19,TGTGCCAGTAGTATTAGCAGCTCCTACGAGCAGTACTTC,CASSISSSYEQYF
TRBJ1-5,NA,NA,TRBV7-2,TGTGCCAGCAGCTTAAGTAGTGGACGGTACAATCAGCCCCAGCATTTT,CASSLSSGRYNQPQHF
TRBJ1-2,NA,NA,TRBV6-1,TGTGCCAGCAGTGGAGACAACTATGGCTACACCTTC,CASSGDNYGYTF
TRBJ2-5,few,NA,TRBV7-6,TGTGCCAGCATCAAACGAGGGACGCGGGAAGAGACCCAGTACTTC,CASIKRGTREETQYF
TRBJ2-3,NA,TRBD2,TRBV7-3,TGTGCCAGCAGCTCATTTTTGGGACTAGCGGCCACAGATACGCAGTATTTT,CASSSFLGLAATDTQYF
TRBJ1-5,NA,NA,TRBV6-5,TGTGCCAGCAGTTTACAGGGATCAGATCAGCCCCAGCATTTT,CASSLQGSDQPQHF
TRBJ2-7,NA,NA,TRBV28,TGTGCCAGCAGTTTAGTTTCCGAGCAGTACTTC,CASSLVSEQYF
TRBJ2-7,NA,NA,TRBV10-2,TGCGCCAGCAGTTCCCCGGGAGAACCCTACGAGCAGTACTTC,CASSSPGEPYEQYF
TRBJ2-4,NA,NA,TRBV19,TGTGCCAGTAGTATAGTGGGCAGGGCAATAGCCAAAAACATTCAGTACTTC,CASSIVGRAIAKNIQYF
TRBJ2-1,NA,TRBD2,TRBV27,TGTGCCAGCAGTCCAAGGGGGACTAGCGGGAGGTCAAACAATGAGCAGTTCTTC,CASSPRGTSGRSNNEQFF
TRBJ2-2,NA,NA,TRBV15,TGTGCCACCAGCCGCATCCCTCCCGGGGAGCTGTTTTTT,CATSRIPPGELFF